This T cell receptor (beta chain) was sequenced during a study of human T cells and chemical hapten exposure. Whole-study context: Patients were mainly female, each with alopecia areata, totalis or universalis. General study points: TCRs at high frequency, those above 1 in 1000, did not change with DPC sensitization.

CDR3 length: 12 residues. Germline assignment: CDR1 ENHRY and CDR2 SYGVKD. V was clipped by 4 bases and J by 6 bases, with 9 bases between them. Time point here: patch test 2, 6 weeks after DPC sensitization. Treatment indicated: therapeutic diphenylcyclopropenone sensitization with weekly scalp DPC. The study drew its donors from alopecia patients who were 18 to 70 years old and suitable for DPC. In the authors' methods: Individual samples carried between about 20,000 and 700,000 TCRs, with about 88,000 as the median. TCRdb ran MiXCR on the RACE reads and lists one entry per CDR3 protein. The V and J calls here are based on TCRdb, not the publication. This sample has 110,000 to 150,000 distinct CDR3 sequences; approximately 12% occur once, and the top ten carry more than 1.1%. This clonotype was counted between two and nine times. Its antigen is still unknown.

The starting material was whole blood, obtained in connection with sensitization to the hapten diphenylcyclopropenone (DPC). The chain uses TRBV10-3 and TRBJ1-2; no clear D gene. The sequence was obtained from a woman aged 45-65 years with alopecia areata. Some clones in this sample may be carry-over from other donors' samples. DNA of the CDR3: TGTGCCATCAGTGTGGAGAGGGATGGCTACACCTTC. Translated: CAISVERDGYTF.